This T cell receptor (beta chain) was sequenced during a study of CD8+ T cells in alopecia areata. Extracted RNA was reverse transcribed into cDNA, the sequencing template. Measured with immunoSEQ multiplex PCR; TCRdb has only the in-frame clones, and not every one. Of about 250,000 clones listed, 50% to 75% are singletons. Regarding treatment: oral pan-JAK inhibitor, 5-10 mg twice daily. The length of the CDR3 is 15 residues. The germline V gene has CDR1 MNHNY and CDR2 SVGAGI (reference sequence). V lost 7 bases and J lost 11; bases outside the gene matches: 17. The material was CD4+ T cells sorted from blood, obtained around week 53, from a patient treated with tofacitinib. The TCR originated in a human donor with alopecia areata. This chain connects TRBV6-6 to TRBJ2-3; 8 bases map to TRBD1. The CDR3 spells CASTFFPGGPVGQYF. The CDR3 DNA is TGTGCCAGCACCTTCTTTCCAGGGGGCCCGGTAGGGCAGTATTTT.